This TCR beta chain was recorded in a study of response to subunit inactivated influenza vaccine. Findings and limits, study-wide: Each seasonal influenza vaccination, the authors suggested, recruits few new T cells.

TCRdb called the RT-PCR reads again in MiXCR, with one record for every CDR3 protein. Found here are 550,000 to 600,000 distinct CDR3 sequences, approximately 12% of them singletons; the top ten hold 10%. The CDR3 covers 14 residues. The germline V and J ends were trimmed by 6 bases and 3 bases, with 18 bases remaining between them. Germline V gene sequence: CDR1 DFQATT, CDR2 SNEGSKA (reference sequence). This clonotype came up a few times. Its matching antigen is unknown. The TCR originated in a man aged 50 to 60 who received an inactivated influenza vaccine. This specimen was PBMCs from blood, taken on the day of vaccination. The chain carries TRBV20-1 and TRBJ2-7; either TRBD1 or TRBD2 may fit D (5 bases each). The CDR3 bases are TGCAGTGCCCTAGTTTCCGGGACGCGCTACGAGCAGTACTTC. This encodes CSALVSGTRYEQYF.